This T cell receptor beta chain was identified during a study of CD8 T cells in ankylosing spondylitis. The study's findings and limits: Typical of ankylosing spondylitis blood, it appeared, was a TCR beta motif of several highly homologous variants. Within matched ankylosing spondylitis synovial fluid, disease-linked clones were reportedly significantly enriched.

Germline V lookup: CDR1 SGHNT, CDR2 YENEEA. There are 14 residues in the CDR3. The V and J ends lost 4 bases and 6 bases, in that order; junction bases with no gene match: 5. It was by quantitative 5'-RACE with molecular barcodes that TCR beta libraries were made. MiXCR, applied by TCRdb to the 5' RACE reads, yields one record per CDR3 protein. The sample includes tens of thousands of distinct CDR3 sequences, over 4% seen only once; the top ten take around 2%. This clonotype was picked up many times. As yet, its antigen is unknown. What was sequenced was blood, either unsorted or a sorted T cell fraction (not recorded which). The TCR was taken from a male donor with ankylosing spondylitis or in good health (not recorded which). The V and J genes are TRBV11-3 and TRBJ2-3; 9 bases align to TRBD1. The CDR3: CASSSGTGPDTQYF. In nucleotides, the CDR3 is TGTGCCAGCAGCTCAGGGACAGGGCCCGATACGCAGTATTTT. The full variable domain, completed using reference TRBV11-3 and TRBJ2-3, is EAGVVQSPRYKIIEKKQPVAFWCNPISGHNTLYWYLQNLGQGPELLIRYENEEAVDDSQLPKDRFSAERLKGVDSTLKIQPAELGDSAVYLCASSSGTGPDTQYFGPGTRLTVL.